These 30 T cell receptor beta chains were all obtained from the same sample, sequenced in a study of blood T cell repertoires in COVID-19. This table comes from immunoSEQ multiplex PCR, and its TCRdb copy is limited to in-frame clones, with some not included. The table lists fewer than 60,000 clones, 85% to 95% of them singletons. The sequenced sample was peripheral blood. The receptors here all came from a man between 60 and 75 years old with COVID-19, enrolled during active disease.

The CDR3 loop reads CASSLNRGRNEQYF. CDR3 DNA: TGTGCCAGCAGCTTAAATAGGGGCAGAAACGAGCAGTACTTC. The rearrangement links TRBV11-2 to TRBJ2-7, with D tentatively TRBD1 (5 bases). Germline V CDR1 and CDR2: SGHAT, FQNNGV. The V end lost 2 bases, the J end lost 5 bases, and 13 bases lay between the germline ends. The CDR3 totals 14 residues.

The chain is built from TRBV19 and TRBJ1-2; 10 bases map to TRBD1. Losses at the gene ends were 6 bases for V and 8 bases for J; bases not matched to a gene: 9. The CDR3 totals 14 residues. Germline CDR1 LNHDA, CDR2 SQIVND (reference sequence). The CDR3 sequence: CASSSTGTGAGYTF. The DNA of the CDR3 is TGTGCCAGTAGCTCTACCGGGACAGGGGCCGGCTACACCTTC.

This chain links TRBV4-3 with TRBJ1-2; D might be TRBD1 (6 bases). The CDR3 contains 14 residues. V lost 1 base and J lost 8, with 14 bases in between. Germline CDR1 reads LGHNA; CDR2 reads YSLEER. The CDR3 here is CASSQGTVLRGYTF. The CDR3 coding sequence is TGCGCCAGCAGCCAAGGGACAGTCCTCCGAGGCTACACCTTC.

This clone was observed a single time. The chain employs TRBV14 and TRBJ1-3, with TRBD1 matching 7 bases. The V segment lost 5 bases and the J segment 10 bases; nucleotides outside the gene matches: 17. The CDR3 has 16 amino acids. Germline V gene lookup returns CDR1 SGHDN and CDR2 FVKESK. The CDR3 sequence is CASSYRTLWDSGTIYF. The CDR3 DNA follows: TGTGCCAGCAGCTATCGTACCCTTTGGGACAGTGGGACCATATATTTT. The full variable domain, completed using reference TRBV14 and TRBJ1-3, is EAGVTQFPSHSVIEKGQTVTLRCDPISGHDNLYWYRRVMGKEIKFLLHFVKESKQDESGMPNNRFLAERTGGTYSTLKVQPAELEDSGVYFCASSYRTLWDSGTIYFGEGSWLTVV.

This sequence joins TRBV4-1 and TRBJ1-4; perhaps TRBD1 as D (6 bases). Per the germline V gene, CDR1 is MGHRA and CDR2 is YSYEKL. Trimming shortened V by 5 bases and J by 5 bases, and 18 bases separated the two germline ends. This CDR3 has 16 amino acids. CDR3 sequence: CASSMSSGAHNEKLFF. The CDR3 nucleotides read TGCGCCAGCAGCATGTCATCAGGGGCCCACAATGAAAAACTGTTTTTT.

This rearrangement joins TRBV14 to TRBJ1-2; 9 bases are shared with TRBD1. V dropped 4 bases and J dropped 6; count of bases not matched to a gene: 3. The CDR3 spans 13 residues. Germline V CDR1 and CDR2: SGHDN, FVKESK. CDR3 bases: TGTGCCAGCAGCCCCCGGACAGGGGATGGCTACACCTTC. Amino acid sequence: CASSPRTGDGYTF.

The chain employs TRBV27 and TRBJ2-7; 7 bases match TRBD1. This CDR3 spans 14 amino acids. Unmatched junction bases numbered 5, after V lost 3 bases and J lost 3 bases. Germline CDR1 is MNHEY and CDR2 is SMNVEV (reference sequence). CDR3 DNA: TGTGCCAGCAGTTTTTTAGGGGACAGCTACGAGCAGTACTTC. This gives the protein CASSFLGDSYEQYF.

V gene TRBV4-2 combines with J gene TRBJ2-1; D may be TRBD1 (6 bases). The CDR3 contains 18 residues. V was trimmed by 0 bases and J by 2 bases, leaving 17 bases between them. Germline CDR1 is LGHNA and CDR2 is YNFKEQ. This CDR3 is CASSQDLPPRGPYNEQFF. In DNA, the CDR3 is TGTGCCAGCAGCCAAGATCTGCCGCCCAGGGGACCCTACAATGAGCAGTTCTTC.

The rearrangement uses TRBV5-4 and TRBJ1-2; D might be TRBD1 (5 bases). The ends were cut back, 4 bases at V and 1 base at J, with 14 bases in the middle. The CDR3 extends over 15 amino acids. Germline CDR1 SGHNT, CDR2 YYREEE (reference sequence). CDR3 loop: CASSQGLEDNYGYTF. The CDR3 region has the DNA TGTGCCAGCAGCCAGGGACTCGAAGATAACTATGGCTACACCTTC.

The rearrangement uses TRBV2 and TRBJ1-5; D is ambiguous. Germline-derived CDR1 and CDR2 are SNHLY and FYNNEI. The CDR3 has 15 amino acids. V lost 5 bases and J lost 2, with 13 bases in between. The CDR3, as DNA: TGTGCCAGCAGTCGCACGTCGGTGGGCAATCAGCCCCAGCATTTT. This encodes CASSRTSVGNQPQHF.

Comment on this clone: A junction boundary mismatches the germline segment, possibly from a read error. The rearrangement joins TRBV18 to TRBJ1-3, with 8 bases that match TRBD1. The CDR3 consists of 14 residues. Germline V gene sequence: CDR1 KGHSH, CDR2 LQKENI. CDR3 sequence (DNA): TGTGCCAGCTCACGGGACGACAGGGGAAGCACCATATATTTT. Amino acids: CASSRDDRGSTIYF.

This chain links TRBV27 with TRBJ2-7, with 11 bases fitting TRBD1. Germline CDR1 is MNHEY and CDR2 is SMNVEV (reference sequence). Losses at the gene ends were 2 bases for V and 4 bases for J; bases not matched to a gene: 10. The CDR3 extends over 17 amino acids. The CDR3 coding sequence is TGTGCCAGCAGTTTAAAGATACCGGGGACAGGGGGTTACGAGCAGTACTTC. Encoded protein: CASSLKIPGTGGYEQYF.

The chain is built from TRBV4-1 and TRBJ1-4, with 7 bases fitting TRBD1. CDR1 is MGHRA, CDR2 YSYEKL, per germline. The CDR3 covers 15 residues. After removal of 4 bases from V and 5 bases from J, the junction contained 7 bases not matched to a gene. DNA of the CDR3: TGCGCCAGCAGCCGATCCGGGACAGAAAATGAAAAACTGTTTTTT. Protein: CASSRSGTENEKLFF.

The gene calls are TRBV5-4 and TRBJ2-5, with D tentatively TRBD2 (5 bases). The CDR3 contains 13 residues. The V end was cut by 0 bases, the J end by 6 bases, with 9 bases between. Germline CDR1 SGHNT, CDR2 YYREEE (reference sequence). CDR3 protein: CASSLGREKTQYF. The CDR3 DNA reads TGTGCCAGCAGCTTGGGTAGGGAGAAGACCCAGTACTTC.

The gene calls are TRBV2 and TRBJ1-2, with TRBD1 matching over 7 bases. The CDR3 consists of 13 residues. Looked up from germline, CDR1 is SNHLY and CDR2 is FYNNEI. The V segment lost 6 bases and the J segment 8 bases; nucleotides outside the gene matches: 9. CDR3 residues: CASSAEGARGYTF. The CDR3 bases are TGTGCCAGCAGCGCAGAGGGGGCTCGGGGCTACACCTTC.

The chain is built from TRBV30 and TRBJ2-5, with a possible D match to TRBD1 (6 bases). The ends were cut back, 2 bases at V and 4 bases at J, with 11 bases in the middle. CDR1 is GTSNPN and CDR2 is SVGIG in the germline V gene (reference sequence). The CDR3 consists of 13 residues. The CDR3 bases are TGTGCCTGGAGTCTGGGGGCAGGAGAGACCCAGTACTTC. This encodes CAWSLGAGETQYF.

This sequence joins TRBV12-3 or TRBV12-4 and TRBJ1-2, with 8 bases that match TRBD1. CDR3 length equals 13 residues. Trimming cost V 3 bases and J 7 bases; bases outside gene matches: 4. The CDR3, as DNA: TGTGCCAGCAGTTTTGACAGGGGAGGTGGCTACACCTTC. Translated: CASSFDRGGGYTF.

J is TRBJ2-1 and V is TRBV7-6, with TRBD2 matching over 10 bases. The germline gives CDR1 SGHVS, CDR2 FNYEAQ. Trimming at V came to 4 bases and at J to 5 bases, leaving 8 bases not matched to a gene. The CDR3 has 16 amino acids. The DNA of the CDR3 is TGTGCCAGCAGCTCGTTCGGAGCGGGGGGGGACAATGAGCAGTTCTTC. This codes for CASSSFGAGGDNEQFF. The full variable domain, with the rest looked up from reference TRBV7-6 and TRBJ2-1, is GAGVSQSPRYKVTKRGQDVALRCDPISGHVSLYWYRQALGQGPEFLTYFNYEAQQDKSGLPNDRFSAERPEGSISTLTIQRTEQRDSAMYRCASSSFGAGGDNEQFFGPGTRLTVL.

V gene TRBV3-1 (or the pseudogene TRBV3-2) combines with J gene TRBJ2-1; unclear D gene. The CDR3 covers 14 residues. Trimming took 4 bases from V and 2 from J, leaving 9 bases between them. Germline V gene lookup returns CDR1 LGHDT and CDR2 YNNKEL (reference sequence). CDR3 nucleotide sequence: TGTGCCAGCAGCCCCTTTACAACCTACAATGAGCAGTTCTTC. Its translation: CASSPFTTYNEQFF.

The CDR3 here is CAGSRGQTYEQYF. CDR3 DNA sequence: TGTGCCGGAAGCAGGGGGCAGACCTACGAGCAGTACTTC. The chain carries TRBV11-1 and TRBJ2-7; 8 positions match TRBD1. The CDR3 sequence is 13 residues long. Germline V gene data show CDR1 as SGHAT and CDR2 as FQDESV (reference sequence). J was trimmed by 2 bases and V by 11 bases; bases with no gene match: 8. Complete variable domain (other parts from reference TRBV11-1 and TRBJ2-7): EAEVAQSPRYKITEKSQAVAFWCDPISGHATLYWYRQILGQGPELLVQFQDESVVDDSQLPKDRFSAERLKGVDSTLKIQPAELGDSAMYLCAGSRGQTYEQYFGPGTRLTVT.

The V and J genes are TRBV2 and TRBJ1-5, with D uncertain. Germline CDR1 is SNHLY and CDR2 is FYNNEI. The CDR3 spans 14 residues. V shed 5 bases and J shed 9 bases, with 17 bases lying between them. The CDR3 is CASSLGRTGRPQHF. The CDR3 DNA reads as TGTGCCAGCAGTCTTGGACGGACGGGGAGGCCCCAGCATTTT.

The J gene is TRBJ2-1, the V gene TRBV27, with TRBD2 matching 7 bases. Unmatched junction bases numbered 8, after V lost 7 bases and J lost 2 bases. Germline lookup yields CDR1 MNHEY and CDR2 SMNVEV (reference sequence). The CDR3 totals 15 residues. The CDR3 region is CASKGGRETYNEQFF. The CDR3 bases are TGTGCCAGCAAGGGCGGGAGAGAGACCTACAATGAGCAGTTCTTC.

The chain combines TRBV4-1 with TRBJ2-1; a weak D match, TRBD2 (5 bases). V lost 4 bases and J lost 4, with 11 bases in between. This CDR3 is built from 14 residues. Germline lookup yields CDR1 MGHRA and CDR2 YSYEKL. The CDR3 sequence is CASSRYRGYNEQFF. CDR3 DNA sequence: TGCGCCAGCAGCCGGTATCGGGGTTACAATGAGCAGTTCTTC.

The rearrangement links TRBV18 to TRBJ2-6; possible D gene TRBD1, 6 bases. Germline V gives CDR1 KGHSH, CDR2 LQKENI. V was pared by 1 base and J by 4 bases, with 17 bases between. CDR3 length: 18 residues. CDR3 sequence reads: CASSPRGLRGTGANVLTF. CDR3 coding DNA: TGTGCCAGCTCACCACGGGGCTTAAGGGGGACCGGGGCCAACGTCCTGACTTTC.

The chain employs TRBV18 and TRBJ1-1; possible D gene TRBD1, 6 bases. The germline V gene encodes CDR1 KGHSH and CDR2 LQKENI. Trimming removed 1 base at V and 1 base at J, with 7 bases between. The CDR3 covers 14 residues. The CDR3 coding sequence is TGTGCCAGCTCACCACAACAGGGGAACACTGAAGCTTTCTTT. Its protein product is CASSPQQGNTEAFF.

This chain joins TRBV28 and TRBJ2-3; D is perhaps TRBD1 (6 bases). Trimming cost V 6 bases and J 1 base, with 14 bases left between them. The CDR3 sequence is 15 residues long. Germline CDR1 MDHEN, CDR2 SYDVKM. CDR3: CASRLQGYRTDTQYF. The CDR3 bases are TGTGCCAGCAGGCTACAGGGATACCGCACAGATACGCAGTATTTT.

The chain recombines TRBV7-3 with TRBJ2-3, with D possibly being TRBD2 (7 bases). Trimming removed 5 bases at V and 4 bases at J, with 16 bases between. The CDR3 is 15 residues long. The germline V gene encodes CDR1 SGHTA and CDR2 FQGTGA. The CDR3 loop reads CASSHGQSGADTQYF. The CDR3 bases are TGTGCCAGCAGCCACGGACAGAGCGGGGCAGATACGCAGTATTTT.

This chain joins TRBV5-1 and TRBJ1-1; D unresolved. V was clipped by 3 bases and J by 4 bases, with 10 bases between them. Germline values: CDR1 SGHRS, CDR2 YFSETQ. The CDR3 is 13 amino acids. The CDR3 region is CASSYGGGTEAFF. The CDR3 bases are TGCGCCAGCAGCTACGGTGGAGGCACTGAAGCTTTCTTT. The full variable domain, in which reference TRBV5-1 and TRBJ1-1 provide the parts outside the CDR3, is KAGVTQTPRYLIKTRGQQVTLSCSPISGHRSVSWYQQTPGQGLQFLFEYFSETQRNKGNFPGRFSGRQFSNSRSEMNVSTLELGDSALYLCASSYGGGTEAFFGQGTRLTVV.

The rearrangement links TRBV4-3 to TRBJ2-4, with 8 bases identical to TRBD2. After removal of 4 bases from V and 5 bases from J, the junction contained 7 bases not matched to a gene. The germline V gene has CDR1 LGHNA and CDR2 YSLEER. CDR3 length equals 15 residues. The CDR3: CASSPLLTSENIQYF. In DNA, the CDR3 is TGCGCCAGCAGCCCTCTGCTGACTAGCGAAAACATTCAGTACTTC.

This clone has just one count. CDR3 sequence: CASSTQTGKAGELFF. For the CDR3, the DNA is TGTGCCAGCAGTACCCAGACAGGGAAAGCCGGGGAGCTGTTTTTT. The chain carries TRBV6-4 and TRBJ2-2, with 7 positions matching TRBD1. This CDR3 is built from 15 residues. J gave up 6 bases and V 5 bases, and 9 bases lay outside the gene matches. Germline V gene lookup returns CDR1 MRHNA and CDR2 SNTAGT.